This T cell receptor beta chain was recovered during a study of early T cells in non-severe SARS-CoV-2 infection. This clonotype was detected only a few times. The CDR3 extends over 10 amino acids. Trimming stripped 8 bases from V and 5 bases from J, with 9 bases between. CDR1 and CDR2 from the germline V gene are GTSNPN and SVGIG (reference sequence). TCRdb itself ran the 5' RACE reads through MiXCR, one entry per CDR3 protein. Of around 80,000 distinct CDR3 sequences listed, less than 15% are singletons. Sample: whole blood. The rearrangement uses TRBV30 and TRBJ1-1; tentative D call: TRBD1 (5 bases). The source of this sequence is an adult who was a healthcare worker with PCR-confirmed SARS-CoV-2 infection or an uninfected control (not recorded which). CDR3 residues: CAVGGTEAFF. Written as DNA, the CDR3 is TGTGCCGTGGGGGGGACTGAAGCTTTCTTT.